Listed here are 9 T cell receptor beta chains from one sample, sequenced in a study of T cells in Graves' hyperthyroidism and ophthalmopathy. TCR beta CDR3 region amplification was performed from RNA transcripts. The HTBI set primed first-round TCR CDR3 RT-PCR. TCRdb reprocessed the multiplex PCR reads with MiXCR, giving one entry per CDR3 protein. The repertoire includes about 360,000 distinct CDR3 sequences, approximately 19% of them detected once, and around 3.4% sits in the top ten. Sequenced material: blood. Receptor source: a woman between 18 and 29 years old with Graves' hyperthyroidism.

This clonotype was seen ten or more times. The chain links TRBV10-2 to TRBJ1-1; D is unresolved. This CDR3 is built from 14 residues. V was pared by 4 bases and J by 3 bases, with 12 bases between. Germline V lookup: CDR1 WSHSY, CDR2 SAAADI. CDR3 loop: CASSGTVGDTEAFF. The CDR3 coding sequence is TGCGCCAGCAGTGGGACGGTTGGTGACACTGAAGCTTTCTTT.

This clonotype showed up many times. This chain connects TRBV6-1 to TRBJ1-2; weak D call: TRBD1 (5 bases). The CDR3 sequence is 13 residues long. V was clipped by 6 bases and J by 4 bases, with 12 bases between them. Germline CDR1 MNHNS, CDR2 SASEGT. As DNA, the CDR3 is TGTGCCAGCAGCGTACAGGAGGGCTATGGCTACACCTTC. It codes for CASSVQEGYGYTF.

This clonotype showed up many times. The CDR3 protein is CASSSDGYSGNTIYF. CDR3 in DNA: TGTGCCAGCAGTTCGGACGGATACTCTGGAAACACCATATATTTT. The genes are TRBV12-3 or TRBV12-4 and TRBJ1-3; D not certain. Trimming removed 4 bases from V and 0 bases from J, with 10 bases in between. The CDR3 has 15 residues.

This clonotype has a count of ten or more. The chain has TRBV6-5 and TRBJ1-5; D gene unclear. Deletions cut 8 bases from V and 0 bases from J, with 14 bases between. The CDR3 length is 15 residues. Germline CDR1 and CDR2: MNHEY and SVGAGI. The chain's CDR3 is CASGEVILSNQPQHF. The DNA of the CDR3 is TGTGCCAGCGGAGAGGTGATCCTTAGCAATCAGCCCCAGCATTTT.

This rearrangement joins TRBV18 to TRBJ2-4; the D is unclear. The CDR3 sequence is 13 residues long. The V end lost 3 bases, the J end lost 0 bases, and 3 bases lay between the germline ends. Per the germline V gene, CDR1 is KGHSH and CDR2 is LQKENI. The CDR3 spells CASSPGAKNIQYF. The CDR3 nucleotides read TGTGCCAGCTCACCGGGAGCCAAAAACATTCAGTACTTC.

This clonotype showed up many times. This chain joins TRBV7-2 and TRBJ1-6, with no clear D. This CDR3 comprises 13 residues. Germline V lookup: CDR1 SGHTA, CDR2 FQGNSA. V was cut by 7 bases and J by 0 bases, with 4 bases left in between. CDR3 coding DNA: TGTGCCAGCAAGAGCTCCTATAATTCACCCCTCCACTTT. It yields the protein CASKSSYNSPLHF.

The chain combines TRBV6-1 with TRBJ2-5; tentative D call: TRBD2 (6 bases). Between the trimmed V and J ends, which lost 6 bases and 2 bases, there was a span of 19 bases. Germline CDR1 reads MNHNS; CDR2 reads SASEGT. The length of the CDR3 is 16 residues. CDR3 amino acids: CASRVRASEYQETQYF. CDR3 DNA sequence: TGTGCCAGCAGAGTTCGGGCTAGCGAATATCAAGAGACCCAGTACTTC.

This clonotype appeared many times. The DNA of the CDR3 is TGTGCCACCAGCAGCCCTGGAGGGGGATCTCAGCCCCAGCATTTT. Translated, it gives CATSSPGGGSQPQHF. The V and J genes are TRBV15 and TRBJ1-5; possibly TRBD1 for D (6 bases). Germline loops: CDR1 LNHNV, CDR2 YYDKDF (reference sequence). The V gene lost 3 bases and the J gene lost 6 bases, with 15 bases spanning the gap. The CDR3 contains 15 residues.

Details on this clonotype: A read error may be the cause here, since a much bigger clone is one base away. This chain uses TRBV12-3 or TRBV12-4 with TRBJ1-5; D gene uncertain. This CDR3 spans 14 amino acids. Here the CDR3 DNA reads TGTGCCAGCAGGCCTATGGGAGGCAATCAGCCCCAGAATTTT. Its protein product is CASRPMGGNQPQNF.